The 5 T cell receptor beta chains given below trace back to one sample, sequenced in a study of T cell changes during pregnancy in multiple sclerosis (dated by TCRdb to between 2017 and 2020). Library method: the immunoSEQ multiplex PCR assay. In its TCRdb copy, this immuneACCESS table keeps in-frame sequences only and misses some clones. Where compared with another copy, unresolved V genes explain less than half of these, and the others have no known cause. A total of some 31,000 clones appear in this sample, 70% to 90% of them only once. Jointly, the top ten make up around 10% of the sample. This specimen was CD8+ T cells from peripheral blood mononuclear cells, taken in the third trimester of pregnancy. The receptors come from a female donor with multiple sclerosis, enrolled in a pregnancy study.

The chain has TRBV6-5 and TRBJ2-1; the D is unclear. V was cut by 7 bases and J by 0 bases, with 13 bases left in between. This CDR3 contains 15 residues. The V gene's germline CDR1 is MNHEY and CDR2 SVGAGI. The CDR3 bases are TGTGCCAGCACCCTAGGCCCGAGCTCCTACAATGAGCAGTTCTTC. Amino acid sequence: CASTLGPSSYNEQFF.

The chain uses TRBV4-2 and TRBJ2-1; 8 positions agree with TRBD1. J gave up 7 bases and V 4 bases, and 9 bases lay outside the gene matches. CDR1 is LGHNA and CDR2 is YNFKEQ in the germline V gene. CDR3 size: 15 residues. CDR3 nucleotides: TGTGCCAGCAGCCTCGACAGGGGAAGGGGTAATGAGCAGTTCTTC. It codes for CASSLDRGRGNEQFF.

The chain is built from TRBV19 and TRBJ1-2; tentatively, D is TRBD1 (6 bases). V dropped 2 bases and J dropped 6 bases, with 10 bases sitting between them. The CDR3 has 13 amino acids. Looked up from germline, CDR1 is LNHDA and CDR2 is SQIVND (reference sequence). CDR3 in amino acids: CASSIIQGNGYTF. CDR3 sequence (DNA): TGTGCCAGTAGTATAATACAGGGAAATGGCTACACCTTC.

The chain has TRBV9 and TRBJ2-1; possibly TRBD2 for D (6 bases). In germline, CDR1 is SGDLS, CDR2 YYNGEE. Trimming removed 2 bases at V and 6 bases at J, with 15 bases between. The CDR3 covers 15 residues. CDR3 nucleotides: TGTGCCAGCAGCGTCGCCGGGGACTTCGGCAATGAGCAGTTCTTC. Translating it yields CASSVAGDFGNEQFF.

This chain connects TRBV9 to TRBJ2-2; the D gene is possibly TRBD1 (6 bases). The CDR3 extends over 14 amino acids. V lost 3 bases and J lost 5, with 11 bases in between. CDR1 is SGDLS, CDR2 YYNGEE, per germline. Here the CDR3 reads CASSGTVRTGELFF. CDR3 sequence (DNA): TGTGCCAGCAGCGGGACAGTAAGAACCGGGGAGCTGTTTTTT.